This T cell receptor (beta chain) was recorded in a study of cytomegalovirus exposure and HLA in healthy donors. General study points: In an earlier analysis, about 87% or about 30%: the productive usage of most TCR beta V segments. There were reportedly fewer N-insertions in an Asian-associated ancestry cluster than the roughly 670-donor mean, in a later analysis. The study carried out a later analysis of TCR beta sequences. It associated around 17,000 of them with specific HLA alleles at a false discovery rate of 0.05.

Concerning this clone: Its specificity is unknown.

The donors were healthy bone marrow donors. It was with 60 Vbeta and 13 Jbeta primers that the PCR ran. TCRdb's copy holds only in-frame clones and misses some; the assay was immunoSEQ multiplex PCR. The sample contains 120,000 to 150,000 clones, under 70% of which appear only once. Germline V lookup: CDR1 LGHNA, CDR2 YNFKEQ. V lost 5 bases, J lost 5 bases, and 11 bases stayed unmatched. CDR3 length: 17 residues. This clonotype originated in a woman in her 30s in good health and CMV-seropositive. The chain is built from TRBV4-2 and TRBJ2-2, with 10 bases aligning to TRBD2. The sample comprised PBMCs. The CDR3 loop reads CASSRILAGGETGELFF. CDR3 nucleotide sequence: TGTGCCAGCAGCAGGATTTTAGCGGGAGGTGAGACCGGGGAGCTGTTTTTT.